The 10 T cell receptor beta chains in this list originate from one sample, sequenced in a study of T cells after yellow fever vaccination. Each CDR3 protein is one row after TCRdb ran MiXCR on the 5' RACE reads. This repertoire shows 300,000 to 400,000 distinct CDR3 sequences, about 8.3% found once; its top ten account for roughly 15%. Material: PBMCs, obtained 35 to 50 days after the first yellow fever vaccination. These receptors all come from a young man who received the YFV17D yellow fever vaccine.

The genes are TRBV5-6 and TRBJ1-2, with D uncertain. V was trimmed by 4 bases and J by 4 bases, leaving 14 bases between them. From germline, CDR1 is SGHDT and CDR2 YYEEEE. This CDR3 has 14 amino acids. The chain's CDR3 is CASSPAPMGYGYTF. CDR3 nucleotide sequence: TGTGCCAGCAGCCCGGCGCCCATGGGCTATGGCTACACCTTC.

This clonotype came up a few times. This chain joins TRBV20-1 and TRBJ2-2; 9 nucleotides match TRBD1. The germline CDR1 and CDR2 sequences are DFQATT and SNEGSKA (reference sequence). V shed 2 bases, J shed 5 bases, and the junction held 6 bases outside the gene matches. This CDR3 contains 15 residues. The DNA of the CDR3 is TGCAGTGCTAGAACAGGGGGCGGTTTTACCGGGGAGCTGTTTTTT. It specifies CSARTGGGFTGELFF.

The chain is built from TRBV10-3 and TRBJ2-2; the match to TRBD2 covers 10 bases. The V and J ends lost 4 bases and 0 bases, in that order; junction bases with no gene match: 11. This CDR3 spans 19 amino acids. Germline loops: CDR1 ENHRY, CDR2 SYGVKD. The CDR3 bases are TGTGCCATCAGTGCGAACGAAGGTAGCGGGGGGCCGAACACCGGGGAGCTGTTTTTT. Protein product: CAISANEGSGGPNTGELFF.

The chain joins TRBV9 to TRBJ2-1, with a tentative D call TRBD2 (5 bases). Germline V gene data show CDR1 as SGDLS and CDR2 as YYNGEE. The V gene lost 6 bases and the J gene lost 0 bases, with 19 bases spanning the gap. The CDR3 totals 17 residues. The CDR3 coding sequence is TGTGCCAGCACCCGAGAGGTAGCGACGAGCTCCTACAATGAGCAGTTCTTC. This encodes CASTREVATSSYNEQFF.

V is TRBV7-6 and J is TRBJ2-6; D could derive from TRBD1 or TRBD2 (5 bases each). The CDR3 is 21 amino acids. CDR1 and CDR2 from the germline V gene are SGHVS and FNYEAQ. The V end was cut by 5 bases, the J end by 2 bases, with 28 bases between. CDR3 protein: CASSLMVFRDGVQAGANVLTF. Here the CDR3 DNA reads TGTGCCAGCAGCCTCATGGTGTTCCGGGACGGAGTTCAAGCTGGGGCCAACGTCCTGACTTTC.

The table lists this clonotype with many counts. V usage is TRBV18 and J usage is TRBJ1-4; D is uncertain. CDR3 size: 16 residues. Germline V gene sequence: CDR1 KGHSH, CDR2 LQKENI. V lost 2 bases to trimming and J lost 3 bases, with 13 bases between them. The CDR3 nucleotides are TGTGCCAGCTCACCATTTAAGGAGACGGCTAATGAAAAACTGTTTTTT. It yields the protein CASSPFKETANEKLFF.

The table lists this clonotype with a count of one. The chain joins TRBV24-1 to TRBJ1-5; D is perhaps TRBD1 (6 bases). This CDR3 is 12 amino acids long. Trimming left V 6 bases short and J 7 bases short, with 9 bases between. Per the germline V gene, CDR1 is KGHDR and CDR2 is SFDVKD. The CDR3 region is CATSPGGQPQHF. The CDR3 region has the DNA TGTGCCACCAGTCCGGGGGGCCAGCCCCAGCATTTT.

The V gene is TRBV5-1, the J gene TRBJ1-1; 9 nucleotides agree with TRBD1. The CDR3 has 13 residues. CDR1 SGHRS and CDR2 YFSETQ come from the germline V gene. V was pared by 2 bases and J by 8 bases, with 4 bases of the junction left unmatched. The CDR3 loop is CASSFTGGREAFF. The CDR3 bases are TGCGCCAGCAGCTTTACAGGGGGCAGGGAAGCTTTCTTT. Drawing the rest from reference TRBV5-1 and TRBJ1-1, the complete variable domain is KAGVTQTPRYLIKTRGQQVTLSCSPISGHRSVSWYQQTPGQGLQFLFEYFSETQRNKGNFPGRFSGRQFSNSRSEMNVSTLELGDSALYLCASSFTGGREAFFGQGTRLTVV.

This clonotype was counted a few times. The chain is built from TRBV15 and TRBJ2-5; unclear D gene. CDR3 length: 15 residues. CDR1 is LNHNV, CDR2 YYDKDF, per germline (reference sequence). V dropped 0 bases and J dropped 0 bases, with 8 bases sitting between them. This chain's CDR3 is CATSRDQTNQETQYF. The CDR3 bases are TGTGCCACCAGCAGAGATCAGACCAACCAAGAGACCCAGTACTTC.

The V call is TRBV15, the J call TRBJ2-3, with a tentative D call TRBD1 (6 bases). Trimming left V 1 base short and J 7 bases short, with 15 bases between. The CDR3 runs 15 residues. CDR1 LNHNV and CDR2 YYDKDF come from the germline V gene (reference sequence). The CDR3 DNA reads as TGTGCCACCAGCAGAGTTCCAGGGGCCACGAATACGCAGTATTTT. Amino acids: CATSRVPGATNTQYF.